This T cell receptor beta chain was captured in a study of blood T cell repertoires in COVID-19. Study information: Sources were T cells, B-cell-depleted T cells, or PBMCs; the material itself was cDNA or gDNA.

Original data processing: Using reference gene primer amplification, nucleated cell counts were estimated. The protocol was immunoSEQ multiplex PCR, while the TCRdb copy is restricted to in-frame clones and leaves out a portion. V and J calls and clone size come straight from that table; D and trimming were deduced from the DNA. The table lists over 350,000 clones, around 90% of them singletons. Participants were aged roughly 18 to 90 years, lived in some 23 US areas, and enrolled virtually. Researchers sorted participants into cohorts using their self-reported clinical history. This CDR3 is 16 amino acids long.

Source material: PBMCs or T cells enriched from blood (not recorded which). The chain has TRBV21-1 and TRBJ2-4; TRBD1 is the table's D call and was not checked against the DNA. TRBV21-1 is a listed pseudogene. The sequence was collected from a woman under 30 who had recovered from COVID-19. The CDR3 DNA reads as TGTGCCAGCAGCAAACCTATGCGGACAGGGGAAAACATTCAGTACTTC. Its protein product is CASSKPMRTGENIQYF.